These T cell receptor beta chains were read from a single sample in a study of blood T cell repertoires in COVID-19. Some clones are missing from TCRdb's copy, which holds only in-frame ones; the method was immunoSEQ multiplex PCR. The profile shows 250,000 to 300,000 clones, approximately 80% of them singletons. The specimen was peripheral blood. The receptor set was obtained from a man aged 60 to 75 with acute or convalescent COVID-19. Both conserved end residues are part of each CDR3. The D gene is left open where the match is weak. Some rows mark clone size as missing; the rest say once, few, many or name a class of expanded clone.

j_gene: TRBJ1-2; v_gene: TRBV7-9; d_gene: NA; abundance: NA; CDR3nt: TGTGCCAGCAGGGTCAGCGGGGTTATGGACTATGGCTACACCTTC; CDR3aa: CASRVSGVMDYGYTF
j_gene: TRBJ1-4; v_gene: TRBV19; d_gene: NA; abundance: NA; CDR3nt: TGTGCCAGTAGTATGTGGAGTGGAAATGAAAAACTGTTTTTT; CDR3aa: CASSMWSGNEKLFF
j_gene: TRBJ1-6; v_gene: TRBV14; d_gene: NA; abundance: NA; CDR3nt: TGTGCCAGCAGCCAACGAAGAACGGGGATTTACAATTCACCCCTCCACTTT; CDR3aa: CASSQRRTGIYNSPLHF
j_gene: TRBJ2-7; v_gene: TRBV6-5; d_gene: NA; abundance: NA; CDR3nt: TGTGCCAGCAGCGGACAGTTAGGTTCTACGGCCGAGCAGTACTTC; CDR3aa: CASSGQLGSTAEQYF
j_gene: TRBJ1-5; v_gene: TRBV2; d_gene: TRBD1; abundance: NA; CDR3nt: TGTGCCAGCACCGACAAACAGGGGAATCAGCCCCAGCATTTT; CDR3aa: CASTDKQGNQPQHF
j_gene: TRBJ1-1; v_gene: TRBV7-8; d_gene: NA; abundance: NA; CDR3nt: TGTGCCAGCAGGGGGGGTCCTAACACTGAAGCTTTCTTT; CDR3aa: CASRGGPNTEAFF
j_gene: TRBJ2-1; v_gene: TRBV18; d_gene: TRBD1; abundance: NA; CDR3nt: TGTGCCAGCTCACAAGGGACAGGGGGTTTCAATGAGCAGTTCTTC; CDR3aa: CASSQGTGGFNEQFF
j_gene: TRBJ2-5; v_gene: TRBV5-1; d_gene: NA; abundance: NA; CDR3nt: TGCGCCAGCAGCTTGTCTTTTGCAGGGGTGCGTGAGACCCAGTACTTC; CDR3aa: CASSLSFAGVRETQYF
j_gene: TRBJ2-7; v_gene: TRBV7-9; d_gene: TRBD1; abundance: NA; CDR3nt: TGTGCCAGCAGACCCACGGGACAGGGATACGAGCAGTACTTC; CDR3aa: CASRPTGQGYEQYF
j_gene: TRBJ1-2; v_gene: TRBV11-2; d_gene: TRBD1; abundance: few; CDR3nt: TGTGCCAGCAGCTTAGGAGGGACAGGAGTATATGGCTACACCTTC; CDR3aa: CASSLGGTGVYGYTF
j_gene: TRBJ1-6; v_gene: TRBV3-1/TRBV3-2; d_gene: NA; abundance: once; CDR3nt: TGTGCCAGCAGCCAACAAGAGGATCGTTCACCCCTCCACTTT; CDR3aa: CASSQQEDRSPLHF
j_gene: TRBJ2-1; v_gene: TRBV27; d_gene: NA; abundance: NA; CDR3nt: TGTGCCAGCACTCTCCGGTCGGACTATCACAATGAGCAGTTCTTC; CDR3aa: CASTLRSDYHNEQFF
j_gene: TRBJ1-2; v_gene: TRBV19; d_gene: NA; abundance: NA; CDR3nt: TGTGCCAGTAACCAGGGCGACTATGGCTACACCTTC; CDR3aa: CASNQGDYGYTF
j_gene: TRBJ2-7; v_gene: TRBV7-2; d_gene: NA; abundance: NA; CDR3nt: TGTGCCAGCAGCCAGCAGGGACTCCACTACGAGCAGTACTTC; CDR3aa: CASSQQGLHYEQYF
j_gene: TRBJ2-5; v_gene: TRBV7-3; d_gene: NA; abundance: NA; CDR3nt: TGTGCCAGCAGCTTAAGGCTAGCGCCCCAAGAGACCCAGTACTTC; CDR3aa: CASSLRLAPQETQYF
j_gene: TRBJ2-7; v_gene: TRBV7-9; d_gene: TRBD2; abundance: NA; CDR3nt: TGTGCCAGCAGCAAGACTAGCGTCGCAATCCACGAGCAGTACTTC; CDR3aa: CASSKTSVAIHEQYF
j_gene: TRBJ1-1; v_gene: TRBV28; d_gene: NA; abundance: NA; CDR3nt: TGTGCCAGCAGTACAAGACAGATGAACACTGAAGCTTTCTTT; CDR3aa: CASSTRQMNTEAFF
j_gene: TRBJ2-1; v_gene: TRBV11-2; d_gene: TRBD2; abundance: NA; CDR3nt: TGTGCCAGCAGCTTCGGGGGGAGGGCCTACAATGAGCAGTTCTTC; CDR3aa: CASSFGGRAYNEQFF
j_gene: TRBJ1-2; v_gene: TRBV27; d_gene: TRBD1; abundance: NA; CDR3nt: TGTGCCAGCAGTTCACAGGGGGGAACTGCCTATGGCTACACCTTC; CDR3aa: CASSSQGGTAYGYTF
j_gene: TRBJ2-2; v_gene: TRBV5-1; d_gene: NA; abundance: NA; CDR3nt: TGCGCCAGCAGCTTGCAAGGGGCCGGGGAGCTGTTTTTT; CDR3aa: CASSLQGAGELFF
j_gene: TRBJ2-3; v_gene: TRBV28; d_gene: TRBD2; abundance: few; CDR3nt: TGTGCCAGCAGCATAGCGGGAGGGCCGGATACGCAGTATTTT; CDR3aa: CASSIAGGPDTQYF
j_gene: TRBJ1-5; v_gene: TRBV19; d_gene: NA; abundance: NA; CDR3nt: TGTGCCAGTACCTTGGCGGCTAGCAATCAGCCCCAGCATTTT; CDR3aa: CASTLAASNQPQHF
j_gene: TRBJ2-7; v_gene: TRBV7-9; d_gene: TRBD1; abundance: NA; CDR3nt: TGTGCCAGCAGCTGGGGGACAGGGCCAGATGAGCAGTACTTC; CDR3aa: CASSWGTGPDEQYF
j_gene: TRBJ1-1; v_gene: TRBV6-5; d_gene: NA; abundance: NA; CDR3nt: TGTGCCAGCAGTTACCGCAGGGACACTGAAGCTTTCTTT; CDR3aa: CASSYRRDTEAFF
j_gene: TRBJ1-6; v_gene: TRBV6-6; d_gene: NA; abundance: NA; CDR3nt: TGTGCCAGCACAACGCTGGACGGAGGCAATTCACCCCTCCACTTT; CDR3aa: CASTTLDGGNSPLHF
j_gene: TRBJ2-3; v_gene: TRBV9; d_gene: NA; abundance: NA; CDR3nt: TGTGCCAGCAGCGTAGGTAGTAGCATGAATACGCAGTATTTT; CDR3aa: CASSVGSSMNTQYF
j_gene: TRBJ2-5; v_gene: TRBV7-2; d_gene: NA; abundance: NA; CDR3nt: TGTGCCAGCAGCTCCCAGAGGGAGACCCAGTACTTC; CDR3aa: CASSSQRETQYF
j_gene: TRBJ1-1; v_gene: TRBV6-2/TRBV6-3; d_gene: TRBD1; abundance: NA; CDR3nt: TGTGCCAGCAGTTACGGGTCAGGGGGCACTGAAGCTTTCTTT; CDR3aa: CASSYGSGGTEAFF
j_gene: TRBJ2-2; v_gene: TRBV28; d_gene: NA; abundance: NA; CDR3nt: TGTGCCAGCAGTAAGGCGGGGTCGAACACCGGGGAGCTGTTTTTT; CDR3aa: CASSKAGSNTGELFF
j_gene: TRBJ1-4; v_gene: TRBV27; d_gene: NA; abundance: once; CDR3nt: TGTGCCAGCAGTTTAACCCGAGGCGAAAAACTGTTTTTT; CDR3aa: CASSLTRGEKLFF
j_gene: TRBJ1-2; v_gene: TRBV12-5; d_gene: TRBD1; abundance: NA; CDR3nt: TGTGCTAGTGGTTGGACAGGACAGGGGTATAACTATGGCTACACCTTC; CDR3aa: CASGWTGQGYNYGYTF
j_gene: TRBJ2-3; v_gene: TRBV11-3; d_gene: NA; abundance: NA; CDR3nt: TGTGCCAGCAGCCTGGGGCCTAGCACAGATACGCAGTATTTT; CDR3aa: CASSLGPSTDTQYF
j_gene: TRBJ2-1; v_gene: TRBV4-2; d_gene: TRBD2; abundance: NA; CDR3nt: TGTGCCAGCAGCCAGGACCTTCTAGCGGGAGGGCCCGATGAGCAGTTCTTC; CDR3aa: CASSQDLLAGGPDEQFF
j_gene: TRBJ1-1; v_gene: TRBV6-5; d_gene: NA; abundance: once; CDR3nt: TGTGCCAGCACCCTCCGCGGTGAAGCTTTCTTT; CDR3aa: CASTLRGEAFF
j_gene: TRBJ2-7; v_gene: TRBV6-6; d_gene: TRBD2; abundance: NA; CDR3nt: TGTGCCAGCAGTCCTAGCGGGAGCGGGGCAGGAGAGCAGTACTTC; CDR3aa: CASSPSGSGAGEQYF
j_gene: TRBJ2-2; v_gene: TRBV4-1; d_gene: NA; abundance: NA; CDR3nt: TGCGCCAGCAGCCAATTCCCGGGGATGAACACCGGGGAGCTGTTTTTT; CDR3aa: CASSQFPGMNTGELFF
j_gene: TRBJ1-1; v_gene: TRBV28; d_gene: NA; abundance: NA; CDR3nt: TGTGCCAGCAGTTCTCCTCAGGGCTCGGATACTGAAGCTTTCTTT; CDR3aa: CASSSPQGSDTEAFF
j_gene: TRBJ1-5; v_gene: TRBV9; d_gene: NA; abundance: NA; CDR3nt: TGTGCCAGCAGCGTAGGAGGTAATCTCAATCAGCCCCAGCATTTT; CDR3aa: CASSVGGNLNQPQHF
j_gene: TRBJ1-2; v_gene: TRBV11-2; d_gene: TRBD1; abundance: NA; CDR3nt: TGTGCCAGCAGCCCGGACAGGTCCTATGGCTACACCTTC; CDR3aa: CASSPDRSYGYTF
j_gene: TRBJ1-2; v_gene: TRBV4-1; d_gene: TRBD1; abundance: NA; CDR3nt: TGCGCCAGCAGCCCGCCCGGGACAGGGGATAACTATGGCTACACCTTC; CDR3aa: CASSPPGTGDNYGYTF
j_gene: TRBJ2-7; v_gene: TRBV7-2; d_gene: TRBD2; abundance: NA; CDR3nt: TGTGCCAGCAGCAGAACTAGCGGGGGGGTTAGCTCCTACGAGCAGTACTTC; CDR3aa: CASSRTSGGVSSYEQYF
j_gene: TRBJ1-2; v_gene: TRBV10-3; d_gene: NA; abundance: NA; CDR3nt: TGTGCCATCAGTGATGGGGGGGGGAACTATGGCTACACCTTC; CDR3aa: CAISDGGGNYGYTF
j_gene: TRBJ2-2; v_gene: TRBV6-6; d_gene: NA; abundance: NA; CDR3nt: TGTGCCAGCACCCGTCCCGGTGGGGGGTGGGAGCTGTTTTTT; CDR3aa: CASTRPGGGWELFF
j_gene: TRBJ2-7; v_gene: TRBV4-3; d_gene: TRBD1; abundance: NA; CDR3nt: TGCGCCAGCAGCCAAGAGACAGGGCTGGCGGGTCTCTCCTACGAGCAGTACTTC; CDR3aa: CASSQETGLAGLSYEQYF
j_gene: TRBJ1-3; v_gene: TRBV27; d_gene: TRBD1; abundance: NA; CDR3nt: TGTGCCAGCAGTTTGGGACAGGGGAACGGAAACACCATATATTTT; CDR3aa: CASSLGQGNGNTIYF